The rows below give T cell receptor beta chains drawn from one sample of a study of T cells after yellow fever vaccination. MiXCR, applied by TCRdb to the 5' RACE reads, yields one record per CDR3 protein. The top ten clones hold 15% to 20% of a sample with under 700,000 distinct CDR3 sequences, around 17% of them seen once. The sample in question was PBMCs, obtained about 5 days after the first yellow fever vaccination. Receptor source: a man aged 18 to 35 who received the YFV17D yellow fever vaccine. Each CDR3 is given with its conserved first and last residue. Fields, in order: D gene, J gene, V gene, clone size, CDR3 protein, CDR3 DNA. D genes are given only for firm matches. Some rows mark clone size as missing; the rest say once, few, many or name a class of expanded clone.

D: -
J: TRBJ2-3
V: TRBV20-1
size: -
CDR3: CSASLGDTQYF
DNA: TGCAGTGCTAGTCTGGGGGATACGCAGTATTTT

D: -
J: TRBJ1-5
V: TRBV7-6
size: few
CDR3: CASSLDGAQPQHF
DNA: TGTGCCAGCAGCTTGGACGGGGCTCAGCCCCAGCATTTT

D: -
J: TRBJ2-7
V: TRBV7-8
size: -
CDR3: CASSLGVRQGTRSKTYEQYF
DNA: TGTGCCAGCAGCTTAGGGGTGAGGCAGGGGACCAGGTCAAAGACCTACGAGCAGTACTTC

D: -
J: TRBJ1-2
V: TRBV20-1
size: few
CDR3: CSALQEVEAHF
DNA: TGCAGTGCTTTACAAGAAGTAGAGGCCCACTTC

D: -
J: TRBJ2-2
V: TRBV7-2
size: -
CDR3: CASSTSLGGNTGELFF
DNA: TGTGCCAGCAGCACCTCCCTCGGAGGGAACACCGGGGAGCTGTTTTTT

D: -
J: TRBJ1-5
V: TRBV5-1
size: few
CDR3: CASSENGSPHQPQHF
DNA: TGCGCCAGCAGCGAAAACGGGTCGCCCCATCAGCCCCAGCATTTT

D: -
J: TRBJ2-3
V: TRBV7-6
size: many
CDR3: CASSLDAGDTQYF
DNA: TGTGCCAGCAGCTTAGACGCGGGGGATACGCAGTATTTT

D: -
J: TRBJ2-2
V: TRBV5-1
size: -
CDR3: CASSFQWGATGELFF
DNA: TGCGCCAGCAGCTTTCAGTGGGGGGCCACCGGGGAGCTGTTTTTT

D: TRBD2
J: TRBJ2-5
V: TRBV5-1
size: -
CDR3: CASSFYGTSEETQYF
DNA: TGCGCCAGCAGCTTCTACGGGACTAGCGAAGAGACCCAGTACTTC

D: -
J: TRBJ1-2
V: TRBV19
size: -
CDR3: CASMPGGNFLYGYTF
DNA: TGTGCCAGTATGCCTGGGGGGAACTTTCTCTATGGCTACACCTTC

D: -
J: TRBJ2-2
V: TRBV7-2
size: few
CDR3: CASSFPLNTGELFF
DNA: TGTGCCAGCAGCTTCCCGCTGAACACCGGGGAGCTGTTTTTT

D: -
J: TRBJ1-3
V: TRBV29-1
size: -
CDR3: CSVQSGTENTIYF
DNA: TGCAGCGTTCAAAGCGGTACAGAAAACACCATATATTTT

D: -
J: TRBJ1-5
V: TRBV2
size: few
CDR3: CASRGDGYIQPQHF
DNA: TGTGCCAGCAGGGGAGACGGATACATCCAGCCCCAGCATTTT

D: TRBD1
J: TRBJ2-7
V: TRBV18
size: few
CDR3: CASSGGTGVEQYF
DNA: TGTGCCAGCTCAGGCGGGACAGGGGTCGAGCAGTACTTC

D: -
J: TRBJ2-3
V: TRBV15
size: once
CDR3: CATSRDQRRDPWRGTQYF
DNA: TGTGCCACCAGCAGAGATCAACGACGGGACCCGTGGCGGGGTACGCAGTATTTT

D: -
J: TRBJ2-2
V: TRBV19
size: -
CDR3: CASSITGSGELFF
DNA: TGTGCCAGTAGTATAACGGGTTCCGGGGAGCTGTTTTTT

D: -
J: TRBJ1-1
V: TRBV5-1
size: -
CDR3: CASSIATTNTEAFF
DNA: TGCGCCAGCAGCATCGCTACAACGAACACTGAAGCTTTCTTT

D: -
J: TRBJ2-2
V: TRBV25-1
size: -
CDR3: CASTTQAGFNTGELFF
DNA: TGTGCCAGCACCACCCAGGCCGGATTTAACACCGGGGAGCTGTTTTTT

D: TRBD1
J: TRBJ2-1
V: TRBV20-1
size: few
CDR3: CSARDRGQAYNEQFF
DNA: TGCAGTGCTAGAGATCGGGGACAGGCCTACAATGAGCAGTTCTTC

D: -
J: TRBJ2-3
V: TRBV4-1
size: few
CDR3: CASSQEPQISTDTQYF
DNA: TGCGCCAGCAGCCAAGAGCCTCAAATTAGCACAGATACGCAGTATTTT

D: -
J: TRBJ1-2
V: TRBV11-2
size: few
CDR3: CASSSLRDKRGYAYTF
DNA: TGTGCCAGCAGCTCCCTCCGAGACAAGAGGGGCTATGCCTACACCTTC

D: -
J: TRBJ2-3
V: TRBV24-1
size: few
CDR3: CATSDSRARDTQYF
DNA: TGTGCCACCAGTGACTCCAGGGCCCGGGATACGCAGTATTTT

D: TRBD1
J: TRBJ2-7
V: TRBV15
size: -
CDR3: CATSVDRGLYEQYF
DNA: TGTGCCACCAGCGTCGACAGGGGTTTATACGAGCAGTACTTC

D: TRBD1
J: TRBJ1-2
V: TRBV7-8
size: few
CDR3: CASSQRTGYGYTF
DNA: TGTGCCAGCAGCCAGCGGACAGGCTATGGCTACACCTTC

D: -
J: TRBJ2-1
V: TRBV9
size: many
CDR3: CASRGVGAEYNEQFF
DNA: TGTGCCAGCAGGGGTGTAGGGGCGGAATACAATGAGCAGTTCTTC

D: -
J: TRBJ1-2
V: TRBV2
size: -
CDR3: CASRAGTNYGYTF
DNA: TGTGCCAGCAGGGCAGGAACCAACTATGGCTACACCTTC

D: -
J: TRBJ1-5
V: TRBV6-6
size: few
CDR3: CASIPGGGQPQHF
DNA: TGTGCCAGCATTCCCGGGGGGGGGCAGCCCCAGCATTTT

D: TRBD2
J: TRBJ2-1
V: TRBV7-9
size: many
CDR3: CASSPRTSGVNEQFF
DNA: TGTGCCAGCAGCCCTCGGACTAGCGGGGTCAATGAGCAGTTCTTC

D: -
J: TRBJ1-5
V: TRBV6-5
size: few
CDR3: CASSYSLPGSDSNQPQHF
DNA: TGTGCCAGCAGTTACTCCCTCCCGGGCAGCGATAGCAATCAGCCCCAGCATTTT

D: TRBD2
J: TRBJ2-1
V: TRBV29-1
size: few
CDR3: CSVEASLAAYYNEQFF
DNA: TGCAGCGTTGAAGCCTCCCTAGCGGCGTACTACAATGAGCAGTTCTTC

D: -
J: TRBJ1-1
V: TRBV29-1
size: many
CDR3: CSVPAWPSEAFF
DNA: TGCAGCGTTCCGGCTTGGCCGTCTGAAGCTTTCTTT